The clone carrying this T cell receptor beta chain turned up a few times. Its antigen is as yet unknown. This sample was included in a study of identical twins. Study-wide results and caveats: Out-of-frame alpha sequences shared by twins showed excess low generation probability. Conclusions were based on cross-sectional statistical analysis, without following the same donors.

Healthy Caucasians provided all donations. TCRdb reprocessed the 5' RACE reads via MiXCR and lists one record per CDR3 protein. This sample has a few hundred thousand distinct CDR3 sequences; around a tenth occur once, and the top ten carry under 3.5%. Germline-derived CDR1 and CDR2 are MNHEY and SMNVEV (reference sequence). V shed 2 bases and J shed 7 bases, with 18 bases lying between them. This CDR3 is 16 amino acids long. These sequences were also reported in another study, on yellow fever vaccine responses in identical twins.

The rearrangement joins TRBV27 to TRBJ2-1; weak D call: TRBD2 (7 bases). The source is a young woman in good health. Sequenced input: PBMCs. CDR3 in amino acids: CASSLLRGGLRNEQFF. The CDR3 DNA sequence: TGTGCCAGCAGTTTACTTAGGGGGGGTCTCCGGAATGAGCAGTTCTTC.